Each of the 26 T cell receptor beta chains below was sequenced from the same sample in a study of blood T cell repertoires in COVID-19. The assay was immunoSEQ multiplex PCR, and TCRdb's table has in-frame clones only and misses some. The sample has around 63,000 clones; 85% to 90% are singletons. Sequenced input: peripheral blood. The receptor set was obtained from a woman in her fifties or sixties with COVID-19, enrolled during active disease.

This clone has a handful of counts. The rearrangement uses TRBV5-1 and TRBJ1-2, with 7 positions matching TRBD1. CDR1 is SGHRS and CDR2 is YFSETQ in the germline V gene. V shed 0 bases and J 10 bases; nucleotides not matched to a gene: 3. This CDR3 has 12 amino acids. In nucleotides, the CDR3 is TGCGCCAGCAGCTTGGGACAGGGCCTCTACACCTTC. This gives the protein CASSLGQGLYTF.

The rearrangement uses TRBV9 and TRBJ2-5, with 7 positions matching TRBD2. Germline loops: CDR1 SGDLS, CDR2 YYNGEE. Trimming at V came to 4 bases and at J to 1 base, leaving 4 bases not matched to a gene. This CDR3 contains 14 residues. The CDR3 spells CASSLSGVQETQYF. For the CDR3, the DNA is TGTGCCAGCAGCCTCAGCGGGGTCCAAGAGACCCAGTACTTC.

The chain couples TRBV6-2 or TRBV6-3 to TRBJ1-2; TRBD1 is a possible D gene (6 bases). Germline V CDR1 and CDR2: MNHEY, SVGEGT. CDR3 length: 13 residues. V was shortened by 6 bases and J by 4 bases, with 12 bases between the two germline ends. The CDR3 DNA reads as TGTGCCAGCAGCAAGACAGGTACCTATGGCTACACCTTC. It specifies CASSKTGTYGYTF.

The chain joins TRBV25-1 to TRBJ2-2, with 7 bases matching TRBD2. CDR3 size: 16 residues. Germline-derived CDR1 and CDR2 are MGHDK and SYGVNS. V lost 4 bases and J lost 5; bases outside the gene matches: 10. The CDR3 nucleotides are TGTGCCAGCAGTGTTTTGGAAGCAGCGGGAACCGGGGAGCTGTTTTTT. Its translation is CASSVLEAAGTGELFF.

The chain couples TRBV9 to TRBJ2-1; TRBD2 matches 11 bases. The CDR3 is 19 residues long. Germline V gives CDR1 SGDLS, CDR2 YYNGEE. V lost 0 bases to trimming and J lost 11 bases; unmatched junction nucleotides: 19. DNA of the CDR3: TGTGCCAGCAGCGTAGCTACGGAAAAACTAGCGGGAGAAGTGATTAAGCAGTTCTTC. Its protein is CASSVATEKLAGEVIKQFF.

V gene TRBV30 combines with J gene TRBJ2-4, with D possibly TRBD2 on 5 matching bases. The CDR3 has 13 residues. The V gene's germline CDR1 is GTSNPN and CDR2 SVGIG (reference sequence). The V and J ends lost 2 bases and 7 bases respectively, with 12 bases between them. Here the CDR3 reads CAWSQGGQNIQYF. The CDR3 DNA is TGTGCCTGGAGTCAAGGCGGGCAGAACATTCAGTACTTC. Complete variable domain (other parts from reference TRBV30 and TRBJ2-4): SQTIHQWPATLVQPVGSPLSLECTVEGTSNPNLYWYRQAAGRGLQLLFYSVGIGQISSEVPQNLSASRPQDRQFILSSKKLLLSDSGFYLCAWSQGGQNIQYFGAGTRLSVL.

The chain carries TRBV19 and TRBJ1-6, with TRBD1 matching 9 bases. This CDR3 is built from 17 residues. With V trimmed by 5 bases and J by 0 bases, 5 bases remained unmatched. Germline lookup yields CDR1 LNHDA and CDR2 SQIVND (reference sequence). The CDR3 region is CASSPQTGGSYNSPLHF. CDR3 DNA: TGTGCCAGTAGTCCTCAGACAGGGGGCTCCTATAATTCACCCCTCCACTTT.

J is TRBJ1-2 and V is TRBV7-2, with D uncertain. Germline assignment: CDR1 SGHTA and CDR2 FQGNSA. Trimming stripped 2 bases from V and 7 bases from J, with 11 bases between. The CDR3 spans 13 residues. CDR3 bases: TGTGCCAGCAGCTTATTACTAGTGCTTGGCTACACCTTC. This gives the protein CASSLLLVLGYTF.

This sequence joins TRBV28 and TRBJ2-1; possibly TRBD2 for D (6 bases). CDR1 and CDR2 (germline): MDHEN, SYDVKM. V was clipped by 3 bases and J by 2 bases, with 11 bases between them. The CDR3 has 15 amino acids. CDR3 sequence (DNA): TGTGCCAGCAGTTTGGGAGGTGTTACCTACAATGAGCAGTTCTTC. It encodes CASSLGGVTYNEQFF.

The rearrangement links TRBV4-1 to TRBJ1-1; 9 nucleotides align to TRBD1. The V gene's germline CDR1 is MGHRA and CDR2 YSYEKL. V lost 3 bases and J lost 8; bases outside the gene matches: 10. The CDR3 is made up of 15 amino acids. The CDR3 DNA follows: TGCGCCAGCAGCCACTACTCGGACAGGGGAGGCGAAGCTTTCTTT. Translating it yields CASSHYSDRGGEAFF.

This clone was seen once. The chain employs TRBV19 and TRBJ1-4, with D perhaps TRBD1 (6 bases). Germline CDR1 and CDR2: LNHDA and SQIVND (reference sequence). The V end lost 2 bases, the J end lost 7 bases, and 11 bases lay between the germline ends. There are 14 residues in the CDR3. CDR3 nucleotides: TGTGCCAGTAGTATACCTACAGGGAGTGAAAAACTGTTTTTT. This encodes CASSIPTGSEKLFF. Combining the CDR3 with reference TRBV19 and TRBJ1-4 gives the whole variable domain DGGITQSPKYLFRKEGQNVTLSCEQNLNHDAMYWYRQDPGQGLRLIYYSQIVNDFQKGDIAEGYSVSREKKESFPLTVTSAQKNPTAFYLCASSIPTGSEKLFFGSGTQLSVL.

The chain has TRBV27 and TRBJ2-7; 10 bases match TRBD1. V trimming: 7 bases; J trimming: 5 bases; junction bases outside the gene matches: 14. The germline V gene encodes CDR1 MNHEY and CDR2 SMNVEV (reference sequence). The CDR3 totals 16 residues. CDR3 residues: CASTSIGDRGADEQYF. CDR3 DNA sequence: TGTGCCAGCACCTCCATTGGGGACAGGGGCGCCGACGAGCAGTACTTC.

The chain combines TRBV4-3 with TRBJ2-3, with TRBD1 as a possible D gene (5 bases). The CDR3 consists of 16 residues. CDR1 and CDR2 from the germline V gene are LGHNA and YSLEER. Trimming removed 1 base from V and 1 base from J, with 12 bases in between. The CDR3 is CASSQVADIRTDTQYF. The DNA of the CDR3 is TGCGCCAGCAGCCAAGTGGCGGACATACGCACAGATACGCAGTATTTT.

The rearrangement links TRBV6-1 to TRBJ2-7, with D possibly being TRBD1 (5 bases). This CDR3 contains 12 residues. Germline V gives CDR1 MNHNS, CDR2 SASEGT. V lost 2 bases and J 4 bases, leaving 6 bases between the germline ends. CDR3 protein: CASSERQYEQYF. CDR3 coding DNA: TGTGCCAGCAGTGAAAGACAGTACGAGCAGTACTTC.

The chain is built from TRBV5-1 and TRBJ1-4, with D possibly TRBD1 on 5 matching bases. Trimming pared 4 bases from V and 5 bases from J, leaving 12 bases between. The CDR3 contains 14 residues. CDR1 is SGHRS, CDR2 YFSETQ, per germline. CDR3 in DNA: TGCGCCAGCAGCCCGACAGCTTCAAATGAAAAACTGTTTTTT. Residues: CASSPTASNEKLFF.

The CDR3 sequence: CASSRGGLAGGYRETQYF. CDR3 nucleotide sequence: TGTGCCAGCAGCCGTGGAGGACTAGCGGGAGGTTATCGGGAGACCCAGTACTTC. The chain employs TRBV3-1 (or the pseudogene TRBV3-2) and TRBJ2-5; 14 bases are a match to TRBD2. The CDR3 is 18 amino acids. V shed 4 bases and J 5 bases; nucleotides not matched to a gene: 12. The germline gives CDR1 LGHDT, CDR2 YNNKEL (reference sequence).

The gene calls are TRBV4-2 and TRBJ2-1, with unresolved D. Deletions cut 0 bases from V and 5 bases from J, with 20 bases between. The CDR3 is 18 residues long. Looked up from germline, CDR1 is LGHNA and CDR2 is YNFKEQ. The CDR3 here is CASSQDPWQTGSDNEQFF. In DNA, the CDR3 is TGTGCCAGCAGCCAAGATCCATGGCAAACGGGTAGTGACAATGAGCAGTTCTTC.

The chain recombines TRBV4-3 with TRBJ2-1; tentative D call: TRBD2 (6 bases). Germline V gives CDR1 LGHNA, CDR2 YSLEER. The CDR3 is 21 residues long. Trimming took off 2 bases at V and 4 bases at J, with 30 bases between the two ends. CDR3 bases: TGCGCCAGCAGCCAATCCGACCCTGGGGGTTGGCGCGGGAATCTTTACAATGAGCAGTTCTTC. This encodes CASSQSDPGGWRGNLYNEQFF.

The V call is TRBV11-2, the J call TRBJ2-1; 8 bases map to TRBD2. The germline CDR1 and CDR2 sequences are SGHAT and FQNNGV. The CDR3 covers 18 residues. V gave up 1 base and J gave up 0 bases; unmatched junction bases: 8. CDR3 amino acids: CASSLVGARGGSYNEQFF. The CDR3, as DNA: TGTGCCAGCAGCTTAGTCGGGGCACGGGGGGGCTCCTACAATGAGCAGTTCTTC.

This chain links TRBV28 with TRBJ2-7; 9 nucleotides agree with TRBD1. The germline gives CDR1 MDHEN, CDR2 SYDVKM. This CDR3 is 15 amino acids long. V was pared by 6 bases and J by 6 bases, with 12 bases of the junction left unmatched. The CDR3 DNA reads TGTGCCAGCAGCCGGGGACAGGGTCTGCGTGGCGAGCAGTACTTC. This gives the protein CASSRGQGLRGEQYF.

The CDR3, as DNA: TGTGCCAGCACACAGGGGAATGAAAAACTGTTTTTT. This translates into CASTQGNEKLFF. The V gene is TRBV18, the J gene TRBJ1-4; TRBD1 matches at 7 bases. This CDR3 comprises 12 residues. The junction had 2 bases not matched to a gene; V was cut back by 8 bases and J by 5 bases. The germline CDR1 and CDR2 sequences are KGHSH and LQKENI.

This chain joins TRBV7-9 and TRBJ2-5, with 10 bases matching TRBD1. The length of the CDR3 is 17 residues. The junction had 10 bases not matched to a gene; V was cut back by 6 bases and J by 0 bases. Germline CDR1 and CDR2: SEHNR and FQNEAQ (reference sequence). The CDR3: CASSLSPGQGYQETQYF. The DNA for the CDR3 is TGTGCCAGCAGTTTGTCCCCGGGACAGGGGTACCAAGAGACCCAGTACTTC.

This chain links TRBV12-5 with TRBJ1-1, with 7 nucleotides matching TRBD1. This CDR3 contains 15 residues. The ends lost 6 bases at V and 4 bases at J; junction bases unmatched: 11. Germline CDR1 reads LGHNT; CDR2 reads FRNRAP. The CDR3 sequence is CASGRGDRVGTEAFF. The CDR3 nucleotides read TGTGCTAGTGGCAGGGGTGACAGGGTGGGCACTGAAGCTTTCTTT.

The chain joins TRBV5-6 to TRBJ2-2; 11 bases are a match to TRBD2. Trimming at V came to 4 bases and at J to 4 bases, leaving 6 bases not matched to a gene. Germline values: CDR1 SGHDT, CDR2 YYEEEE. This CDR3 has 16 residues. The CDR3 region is CASSRIAGGGTGELFF. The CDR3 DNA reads TGTGCCAGCAGCAGAATAGCGGGAGGGGGCACCGGGGAGCTGTTTTTT.

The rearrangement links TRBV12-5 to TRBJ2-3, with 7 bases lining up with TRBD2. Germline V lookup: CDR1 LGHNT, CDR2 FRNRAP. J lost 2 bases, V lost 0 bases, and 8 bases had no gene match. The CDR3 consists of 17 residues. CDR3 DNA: TGTGCTAGTGGTTTGGTGGCTAGCGGAGGGGACACAGATACGCAGTATTTT. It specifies CASGLVASGGDTDTQYF. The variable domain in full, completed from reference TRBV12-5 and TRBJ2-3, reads DARVTQTPRHKVTEMGQEVTMRCQPILGHNTVFWYRQTMMQGLELLAYFRNRAPLDDSGMPKDRFSAEMPDATLATLKIQPSEPRDSAVYFCASGLVASGGDTDTQYFGPGTRLTVL.

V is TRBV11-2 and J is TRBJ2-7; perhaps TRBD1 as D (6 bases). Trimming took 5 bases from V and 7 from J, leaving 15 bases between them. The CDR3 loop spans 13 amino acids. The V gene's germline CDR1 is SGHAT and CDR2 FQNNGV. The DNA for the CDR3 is TGTGCCAGCAGCCTCGACAGGTCCGGAGAGCAGTACTTC. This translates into CASSLDRSGEQYF. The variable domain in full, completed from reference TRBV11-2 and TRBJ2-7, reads EAGVAQSPRYKIIEKRQSVAFWCNPISGHATLYWYQQILGQGPKLLIQFQNNGVVDDSQLPKDRFSAERLKGVDSTLKIQPAKLEDSAVYLCASSLDRSGEQYFGPGTRLTVT.